The 8 T cell receptor beta chains presented below share a single source sample, sequenced in a study of identical twins. In TCRdb, the 5' RACE reads were re-called with MiXCR into one record per CDR3 protein. This sample carries hundreds of thousands of distinct CDR3 sequences, about 18% of them seen once, and the ten largest clones take around 13%. This sample also appeared in a second study, on T cells expressing NK-cell markers.

Input material: PBMCs. The receptor source for this set is a woman between 18 and 30 years old in good health.

The chain combines TRBV30 with TRBJ2-7; D perhaps matches TRBD2 (6 bases). V lost 8 bases and J 6 bases, leaving 20 bases between the germline ends. This CDR3 region has 13 residues. Germline lookup yields CDR1 GTSNPN and CDR2 SVGIG (reference sequence). DNA of the CDR3: TGTGCCCGGGCCCGGGACTCTTCGGCCGAGCAGTACTTC. Amino acids: CARARDSSAEQYF.

This clonotype showed up just a few times. J is TRBJ1-3 and V is TRBV5-5; D unresolved. This CDR3 is built from 13 residues. V gave up 6 bases and J gave up 4 bases, with 11 bases separating them. Germline CDR1 is SGHKS and CDR2 is YYEKEE (reference sequence). As DNA, the CDR3 is TGTGCCAGCATGGGGTCGGGAGGAAACACCATATATTTT. As protein: CASMGSGGNTIYF.

The rearrangement uses TRBV6-5 and TRBJ2-3; 11 bases are a match to TRBD2. Trimming cost V 4 bases and J 2 bases; bases outside gene matches: 5. Germline values: CDR1 MNHEY, CDR2 SVGAGI. The CDR3 has 16 residues. The CDR3 DNA is TGTGCCAGCAGTTCAAGGACTAGCGGGTTCACAGATACGCAGTATTTT. Translated, it gives CASSSRTSGFTDTQYF.

The sample holds a few counts of this clonotype. This rearrangement joins TRBV6-1 to TRBJ2-3; D assignment may be TRBD1 or TRBD2 (6 bases each). This CDR3 has 17 amino acids. Germline assignment: CDR1 MNHNS and CDR2 SASEGT. V was pared by 6 bases and J by 3 bases, with 22 bases between. The CDR3: CASSPQRRRGRTDTQYF. The CDR3 nucleotides read TGTGCCAGCAGCCCTCAGAGGCGCCGGGGGCGGACAGATACGCAGTATTTT.

There are many counts of this clonotype. The V call is TRBV12-3 or TRBV12-4, the J call TRBJ1-5, with D uncertain. This CDR3 is built from 14 residues. Trimming took 5 bases from V and 0 from J, leaving 8 bases between them. CDR3 coding DNA: TGTGCCAGCAGTCTATATAGTAGCAATCAGCCCCAGCATTTT. It translates to CASSLYSSNQPQHF.

The CDR3 region has the DNA TGTGCCAGCAGTCCCGGGACTAGCGGGAGCGGGGAGCTGTTTTTT. Amino acid sequence: CASSPGTSGSGELFF. This chain joins TRBV12-3 or TRBV12-4 and TRBJ2-2, with 14 bases that match TRBD2. The CDR3 runs to 15 residues. J was trimmed by 7 bases and V by 5 bases; bases with no gene match: 3.

The chain couples TRBV7-2 to TRBJ2-2, with D unresolved. The CDR3 consists of 14 residues. Trimming removed 5 bases from V and 1 base from J, with 8 bases in between. Germline V gene lookup returns CDR1 SGHTA and CDR2 FQGNSA. This CDR3 reads CASSPPWNTGELFF. The CDR3 DNA sequence: TGTGCCAGCAGCCCGCCCTGGAACACCGGGGAGCTGTTTTTT. Supplemented by reference TRBV7-2 and TRBJ2-2, the full variable domain reads GAGVSQSPSNKVTEKGKDVELRCDPISGHTALYWYRQSLGQGLEFLIYFQGNSAPDKSGLPSDRFSAERTGGSVSTLTIQRTQQEDSAVYLCASSPPWNTGELFFGEGSRLTVL.

CDR3 protein: CASSWDRGLGNIQYF. CDR3 in DNA: TGTGCCAGCAGCTGGGACAGGGGGCTGGGAAACATTCAGTACTTC. The chain combines TRBV5-5 with TRBJ2-4; 12 nucleotides match TRBD1. The CDR3 consists of 15 residues. V dropped 3 bases and J dropped 6; count of bases not matched to a gene: 4. The germline V gene encodes CDR1 SGHKS and CDR2 YYEKEE (reference sequence).